The T cell receptor beta chain described here comes from a study of cytomegalovirus exposure and HLA in healthy donors. This clone was detected only a few times. With 60 Vbeta and 13 Jbeta primers, the PCR was carried out. Data came from immunoSEQ multiplex PCR; TCRdb stores just in-frame clones and leaves some out. The table has around 170,000 clones, about 84% seen once. Trimming removed 1 base from V and 2 bases from J; junction bases left unmatched: 6. The CDR3 extends over 16 amino acids. Germline assignment: CDR1 SGHAT and CDR2 FQNNGV. Samples came from healthy bone marrow donors. The chain joins TRBV11-2 to TRBJ2-5; 8 bases match TRBD2. Sequencing used PBMCs. This receptor was identified in a man between 45 and 60 years old in good health and CMV-seronegative. CDR3 sequence reads: CASSLVAGLIQETQYF. The CDR3 DNA sequence: TGTGCCAGCAGCTTAGTAGCGGGGTTAATTCAAGAGACCCAGTACTTC.